The rows below give T cell receptor beta chains drawn from one sample of a study of CD8+CD57+ T cells in acquired aplastic anemia. Each CDR3 protein gets one entry after TCRdb re-called the reads with MiXCR. Of some 240,000 distinct CDR3 sequences listed, 30% to 40% are singletons. Sequenced input: sorted CD4+, CD8+, or CD8+CD57+ T cells (not recorded which) from PBMCs. All receptors derive from a human donor in good health, serving as a control. Each CDR3 is given with its conserved first and last residue. Each record gives: D gene, J gene, clone size, V gene, CDR3 DNA, CDR3 protein. A D gene is named only where the DNA matches it firmly. Size is omitted from some rows. Given values are once, few, many or a class for expanded clones.

D: NA; J: TRBJ2-7; size: many; V: TRBV2; DNA: TGTGCCAGCAGGCCGGATACCTACGAGCAGTACTTC; CDR3: CASRPDTYEQYF
D: NA; J: TRBJ2-7; size: many; V: TRBV5-1; DNA: TGCGCCAGCAGCTTGTCGAGCTCCTACGAGCAGTACTTC; CDR3: CASSLSSSYEQYF
D: NA; J: TRBJ2-7; size: NA; V: TRBV29-1; DNA: TGCAGCGTTGAAGGCAAAAACTACGAGCAGAACTTC; CDR3: CSVEGKNYEQNF
D: NA; J: TRBJ1-3; size: NA; V: TRBV4-1; DNA: TGCGCCAGCAGCCAACCCACAGGGAGCGCTGGAAACACCATATATTTT; CDR3: CASSQPTGSAGNTIYF
D: TRBD1; J: TRBJ1-6; size: few; V: TRBV9; DNA: TGTGCCAGCAGCCCCCGGACAGGGGTCGATTCACCCCTCCACTTT; CDR3: CASSPRTGVDSPLHF
D: NA; J: TRBJ2-5; size: few; V: TRBV24-1; DNA: TGTGCCAGCAGTGAATGGGCAGAGGCCCAGTACTTC; CDR3: CASSEWAEAQYF
D: TRBD2; J: TRBJ2-7; size: many; V: TRBV11-2; DNA: TGTGCCAGCACCAAAACCGGGACTAGCGGGAGGGCGGACGAGCAGTACTTC; CDR3: CASTKTGTSGRADEQYF
D: TRBD1; J: TRBJ2-7; size: NA; V: TRBV10-3; DNA: TGCGCCATGGGAAGCGGGACAGGGGTACACTACGGGCAGTACTTC; CDR3: CAMGSGTGVHYGQYF
D: NA; J: TRBJ1-2; size: many; V: TRBV5-5; DNA: TGTGCCAGCAGTGGCGAGAACTATGGCTACACCTTC; CDR3: CASSGENYGYTF
D: NA; J: TRBJ1-5; size: many; V: TRBV20-1; DNA: TGCAGTGCTGCCCAGGGGTCTCAGCCCCAGCATTTT; CDR3: CSAAQGSQPQHF
D: TRBD1; J: TRBJ2-2; size: NA; V: TRBV7-8; DNA: TGTGCCAGCAGCCCCGACAGGGTGCCCGGGGAGCTGTTTTTT; CDR3: CASSPDRVPGELFF
D: TRBD1; J: TRBJ1-2; size: many; V: TRBV25-1; DNA: TGTGCCAGCAGCTTCGGGGGGACAGAGTCCTACTATGGCTACACCTTC; CDR3: CASSFGGTESYYGYTF
D: TRBD1; J: TRBJ2-7; size: many; V: TRBV20-1; DNA: TGCAGTGATCACCGGGACAGGGATTCCTACGAGCAGTACTTC; CDR3: CSDHRDRDSYEQYF
D: NA; J: TRBJ2-6; size: many; V: TRBV19; DNA: TGTGCCAGTAGTCCCCCGGCCCCCTCGGCCAACGTCCTGACTTTC; CDR3: CASSPPAPSANVLTF
D: TRBD2; J: TRBJ2-1; size: NA; V: TRBV25-1; DNA: TGTGCCAGCTCACAACTAGCGGGAGGGTACAATGAGCAGTTCTTC; CDR3: CASSQLAGGYNEQFF
D: NA; J: TRBJ1-2; size: NA; V: TRBV27; DNA: TGTGCCAGCAAAACCGGACAGACTACCGACTATGGCTACACCTTC; CDR3: CASKTGQTTDYGYTF
D: TRBD2; J: TRBJ2-2; size: few; V: TRBV5-4; DNA: TGTGCCAGCAGCTTTGTCCCTAGCGGAACCACCGGGGAGCTGTTTTTT; CDR3: CASSFVPSGTTGELFF
D: NA; J: TRBJ2-7; size: many; V: TRBV19; DNA: TGTGCCAGTAGAGTAGACGGTAGGGCAGGATTCTACGAGCAGTACTTC; CDR3: CASRVDGRAGFYEQYF
D: NA; J: TRBJ1-2; size: once; V: TRBV10-3; DNA: TGTGCCAGCAGCCAAGAAGGGACGGTCGGGCTCTATGGCTACACCTTC; CDR3: CASSQEGTVGLYGYTF
D: TRBD1; J: TRBJ1-1; size: many; V: TRBV7-9; DNA: TGTGCCAGCAGCAGTCTGACAGGGAAGGCCCCTGAAGCTTTCTTT; CDR3: CASSSLTGKAPEAFF
D: NA; J: TRBJ1-1; size: NA; V: TRBV11-2; DNA: TGTGCCAGCAGCTTAGACAGGCGTTTTACGAACACTGAAGCTTTCTTT; CDR3: CASSLDRRFTNTEAFF
D: NA; J: TRBJ1-1; size: few; V: TRBV2; DNA: TGTGCCAGCAGTGACTCAGGGAATCGGGCTTTCTTT; CDR3: CASSDSGNRAFF
D: NA; J: TRBJ2-2; size: many; V: TRBV7-3; DNA: TGTGCCAGCAGCCCCGTTGTCCAAGGCGGGGAGCTGTTTTTT; CDR3: CASSPVVQGGELFF
D: NA; J: TRBJ1-2; size: many; V: TRBV9; DNA: TGTGCCAGCAGCGAGGGAAGAAAGACGTGGGAGAGGGCGAACTATGGCTACACCTTC; CDR3: CASSEGRKTWERANYGYTF
D: NA; J: TRBJ1-6; size: NA; V: TRBV6-5; DNA: TGTGCCAGCAGTTTTTTCAAGGGGACATCCTATAATTCACCCCTCCACTTT; CDR3: CASSFFKGTSYNSPLHF
D: NA; J: TRBJ2-7; size: many; V: TRBV24-1; DNA: TGTGCCACCAGTGATGCCGATGCCTACGAGCAGTACTTC; CDR3: CATSDADAYEQYF
D: TRBD2; J: TRBJ2-2; size: few; V: TRBV3-1; DNA: TGTGCCAGCAGTAGAACTAGCGATAGCACCGGGGAGCTGTTTTTT; CDR3: CASSRTSDSTGELFF
D: TRBD1; J: TRBJ1-2; size: NA; V: TRBV20-1; DNA: TGCAGTGCACCGGGTGGGACAGGTGCTTATGGCTACACCTTC; CDR3: CSAPGGTGAYGYTF
D: NA; J: TRBJ1-1; size: NA; V: TRBV20-1; DNA: TGCAGTGGAACGAAAATCGTATCAGGGGACACTGAAGCTTCCTTT; CDR3: CSGTKIVSGDTEASF
D: NA; J: TRBJ2-2; size: NA; V: TRBV2; DNA: TGTGCCAGCAGTGATAGAATTAGGGGCGCGGCCGGGGAGCTGTTTTTT; CDR3: CASSDRIRGAAGELFF
D: NA; J: TRBJ2-5; size: few; V: TRBV7-9; DNA: TGTGCCTGGAGCGGATCGGTCAGGGCAAGATTAGGGACCCAGTACTTC; CDR3: CAWSGSVRARLGTQYF
D: NA; J: TRBJ2-1; size: few; V: TRBV20-1; DNA: TGCAGTGCTGCACCGTTCGGGACAACTTACTACAATGAGCAGTTCTTC; CDR3: CSAAPFGTTYYNEQFF
D: NA; J: TRBJ2-3; size: many; V: TRBV20-1; DNA: TGCAGTGCCAGGGGAGTTTTCTTCACAGATACGCAGTATTTT; CDR3: CSARGVFFTDTQYF
D: TRBD2; J: TRBJ2-5; size: NA; V: TRBV19; DNA: TGTGCCAGTAGTATAGGCGGGACTAGTCAAGAGACCCAGTACTTC; CDR3: CASSIGGTSQETQYF
D: TRBD1; J: TRBJ1-2; size: NA; V: TRBV25-1; DNA: TGTGCCAGCAGTGAATACCGACAGGGGAACTATGGCTACACCTTC; CDR3: CASSEYRQGNYGYTF
D: TRBD2; J: TRBJ2-7; size: many; V: TRBV11-2; DNA: TGTGCCAGCAGCCTAGGTCAATGGACTAGCGGGAGCCGACGGAGAGAGCAGTACTTC; CDR3: CASSLGQWTSGSRRREQYF
D: NA; J: TRBJ1-6; size: NA; V: TRBV15; DNA: TGTGCCACCAGCAGAGGGGGGAATTCACCCCTCCACTTT; CDR3: CATSRGGNSPLHF
D: TRBD1; J: TRBJ1-2; size: many; V: TRBV7-9; DNA: TGTGCCAGCAGTTCCGGGACAGTCCCAGCGCATGGCCACACCTTC; CDR3: CASSSGTVPAHGHTF
D: TRBD1; J: TRBJ1-2; size: many; V: TRBV20-1; DNA: TGCAGTGCTAGCGGGACAGTCCGGGGAAACTATGGCTACACCTTC; CDR3: CSASGTVRGNYGYTF
D: NA; J: TRBJ2-5; size: few; V: TRBV2; DNA: TGTGCCAGCAGTGAAGTACGACAGCCTGGGGAGACCCAGTACTTC; CDR3: CASSEVRQPGETQYF
D: NA; J: TRBJ1-5; size: NA; V: TRBV12-3/TRBV12-4; DNA: TGTGCCAGCAGTTACACGCCGGATCGGCCCCAGCATTTT; CDR3: CASSYTPDRPQHF
D: NA; J: TRBJ2-7; size: NA; V: TRBV4-1; DNA: TGCGCCAGCAGCCAAGGTTGGGGTGGACTCTACGAGCAGTACTTC; CDR3: CASSQGWGGLYEQYF